These T cell receptor beta chains were read from a single sample in a study of blood T cell repertoires in COVID-19. Assay used: immunoSEQ multiplex PCR; TCRdb lists only in-frame clones, some missing. Among 200,000 or so clones listed, 65% to 85% were seen once. What was sequenced was peripheral blood. The receptors shown here come from a woman aged 55-69 years with acute or convalescent COVID-19. Each CDR3 is given with its conserved first and last residue. The order of the fields is J gene, V gene, D gene, clone size, CDR3 protein, CDR3 DNA. D genes are given only for firm matches. Clone size is stated in some rows and not others, as once, few, many or a class when expanded.

J: TRBJ2-3
V: TRBV5-1
D: TRBD2
size: .
CDR3: CASSELGLATSTDTQYF
DNA: TGCGCCAGCAGCGAATTGGGACTAGCGACTAGCACAGATACGCAGTATTTT

J: TRBJ1-4
V: TRBV4-3
D: TRBD1
size: few
CDR3: CASSQALQGTNEKLFF
DNA: TGCGCCAGCAGCCAAGCCTTACAGGGGACTAATGAAAAACTGTTTTTT

J: TRBJ1-1
V: TRBV4-3
D: .
size: few
CDR3: CASSQDRGGDTEAFF
DNA: TGCGCCAGCAGCCAAGATCGAGGGGGGGACACTGAAGCTTTCTTT

J: TRBJ1-2
V: TRBV28
D: .
size: .
CDR3: CATYLGGSRYTF
DNA: TGTGCCACCTATCTTGGGGGGAGCCGCTACACCTTC

J: TRBJ2-7
V: TRBV7-6
D: .
size: few
CDR3: CASSLALGGEAWNEQYF
DNA: TGTGCCAGCAGCTTAGCGCTGGGCGGGGAGGCCTGGAACGAGCAGTACTTC

J: TRBJ2-1
V: TRBV3-1/TRBV3-2
D: TRBD2
size: .
CDR3: CASSQGIGWPERGGYNEQFF
DNA: TGTGCCAGCAGCCAAGGGATAGGCTGGCCGGAGCGGGGAGGCTACAATGAGCAGTTCTTC

J: TRBJ1-3
V: TRBV7-2
D: TRBD1
size: .
CDR3: CASSSPSGDRISGNTIYF
DNA: TGTGCCAGCAGCTCCCCCTCGGGGGACAGGATCTCTGGAAACACCATATATTTT

J: TRBJ1-6
V: TRBV3-1/TRBV3-2
D: .
size: .
CDR3: CASSLGGGSPLHF
DNA: TGTGCCAGCAGCCTTGGCGGGGGTTCACCCCTCCACTTT

J: TRBJ2-5
V: TRBV7-9
D: TRBD2
size: .
CDR3: CASSLESGLGGETQYF
DNA: TGTGCCAGCAGCTTAGAAAGCGGACTAGGAGGTGAGACCCAGTACTTC

J: TRBJ1-1
V: TRBV6-6
D: TRBD1
size: few
CDR3: CASSYGTGWMNTEAFF
DNA: TGTGCCAGCAGTTACGGGACAGGGTGGATGAACACTGAAGCTTTCTTT

J: TRBJ1-5
V: TRBV6-5
D: .
size: .
CDR3: CASTSSLGGNQPQHF
DNA: TGTGCCAGCACCTCGTCCTTAGGGGGCAATCAGCCCCAGCATTTT

J: TRBJ1-2
V: TRBV29-1
D: .
size: .
CDR3: CSVNTDYGYTF
DNA: TGCAGCGTTAATACGGACTATGGCTACACCTTC

J: TRBJ2-3
V: TRBV18
D: .
size: once
CDR3: CASSSGGRRTDTQYF
DNA: TGTGCCAGCTCCTCAGGTGGCAGGCGCACAGATACGCAGTATTTT

J: TRBJ2-1
V: TRBV28
D: .
size: .
CDR3: CASRDLTNKTFSYNEQFF
DNA: TGTGCCAGCAGGGATCTGACAAATAAGACGTTCTCCTACAATGAGCAGTTCTTC

J: TRBJ1-6
V: TRBV30
D: .
size: .
CDR3: CAWSVTPEGGSPLHF
DNA: TGTGCCTGGAGTGTAACCCCAGAGGGTGGCTCACCCCTCCACTTT

J: TRBJ2-1
V: TRBV5-6
D: TRBD2
size: .
CDR3: CASSLGTSSYNEQFF
DNA: TGTGCCAGCAGCTTAGGGACTAGCTCCTACAATGAGCAGTTCTTC

J: TRBJ1-6
V: TRBV11-2
D: .
size: .
CDR3: CASSLQGFNSPLHF
DNA: TGTGCCAGCAGCCTTCAGGGGTTCAATTCACCCCTCCACTTT

J: TRBJ1-3
V: TRBV30
D: .
size: .
CDR3: CAWSLKTGMGNTIYF
DNA: TGTGCCTGGAGTCTTAAAACAGGGATGGGAAACACCATATATTTT

J: TRBJ1-2
V: TRBV2
D: .
size: few
CDR3: CATSIQGPTDGYTF
DNA: TGTGCCACCTCGATTCAGGGTCCCACAGATGGCTACACCTTC

J: TRBJ2-1
V: TRBV4-2
D: TRBD2
size: .
CDR3: CASSHLAGGLDNEQFF
DNA: TGTGCCAGCAGCCATCTAGCGGGGGGGCTGGACAATGAGCAGTTCTTC

J: TRBJ2-6
V: TRBV7-9
D: .
size: .
CDR3: CASSPAGRAGANVLTF
DNA: TGTGCCAGCAGCCCGGCTGGCAGGGCCGGGGCCAACGTCCTGACTTTC

J: TRBJ2-1
V: TRBV5-1
D: .
size: .
CDR3: CASSLGQYNEQFF
DNA: TGCGCCAGCAGCTTGGGACAGTACAATGAGCAGTTCTTC

J: TRBJ2-1
V: TRBV6-6
D: TRBD2
size: .
CDR3: CASAGASGGVYNEQFF
DNA: TGTGCCAGCGCTGGGGCTAGCGGGGGGGTATACAATGAGCAGTTCTTC

J: TRBJ1-5
V: TRBV12-3/TRBV12-4
D: .
size: few
CDR3: CASSLNIFQPQHF
DNA: TGTGCCAGCAGTTTAAATATCTTTCAGCCCCAGCATTTT

J: TRBJ1-6
V: TRBV5-1
D: TRBD1
size: .
CDR3: CASSLGTGQSPLHF
DNA: TGCGCCAGCAGCTTGGGGACAGGACAATCACCCCTCCACTTT

J: TRBJ1-3
V: TRBV7-6
D: .
size: .
CDR3: CASSFSGHWTLSGNTIYF
DNA: TGTGCCAGCAGCTTCTCGGGACACTGGACTCTCTCTGGAAACACCATATATTTT

J: TRBJ1-1
V: TRBV6-5
D: .
size: .
CDR3: CASAPRGQYTEAFF
DNA: TGTGCCAGCGCACCTCGTGGACAGTACACTGAAGCTTTCTTT

J: TRBJ1-1
V: TRBV30
D: .
size: .
CDR3: CAWSVRQGHMRDTEAFF
DNA: TGTGCCTGGAGTGTACGTCAGGGGCACATGAGGGACACTGAAGCTTTCTTT

J: TRBJ1-5
V: TRBV21-1
D: .
size: .
CDR3: CASSKRRDQPQHF
DNA: TGTGCCAGCAGCAAGCGGAGGGACCAGCCCCAGCATTTT

J: TRBJ1-5
V: TRBV12-3/TRBV12-4
D: TRBD1
size: .
CDR3: CASSRQGSQPQHF
DNA: TGTGCCAGCAGTCGACAGGGGAGCCAGCCCCAGCATTTT

J: TRBJ1-2
V: TRBV7-2
D: .
size: .
CDR3: CASSLGQGFSGYTF
DNA: TGTGCCAGCAGCTTAGGCCAGGGCTTCTCCGGCTACACCTTC

J: TRBJ2-7
V: TRBV2
D: TRBD1
size: .
CDR3: CASSRDRVAEQYF
DNA: TGTGCCAGCAGTCGGGACAGGGTAGCCGAGCAGTACTTC

J: TRBJ2-1
V: TRBV5-5
D: TRBD2
size: .
CDR3: CASSLTLLAGGHNEQFF
DNA: TGTGCCAGCAGCTTAACACTTCTAGCGGGGGGCCACAATGAGCAGTTCTTC

J: TRBJ2-5
V: TRBV19
D: .
size: .
CDR3: CASSITGSQETQYF
DNA: TGTGCCAGTAGTATAACAGGGAGCCAAGAGACCCAGTACTTC

J: TRBJ1-3
V: TRBV20-1
D: .
size: .
CDR3: CSASAHSGNTIYF
DNA: TGCAGTGCTAGTGCCCACTCTGGAAACACCATATATTTT

J: TRBJ2-7
V: TRBV2
D: .
size: .
CDR3: CASSRWGVGAYEQYF
DNA: TGTGCCAGCAGTAGATGGGGGGTCGGGGCCTACGAGCAGTACTTC

J: TRBJ2-3
V: TRBV10-3
D: .
size: .
CDR3: CAIMPSDRTDTQYF
DNA: TGTGCCATCATGCCTAGCGACCGCACAGATACGCAGTATTTT

J: TRBJ2-7
V: TRBV3-1/TRBV3-2
D: .
size: once
CDR3: CASSQRGLSYEQYF
DNA: TGTGCCAGCAGCCAACGCGGTTTATCCTACGAGCAGTACTTC